This record looks at one T cell receptor (beta chain) sequence and its context. The junction departs from germline at one end; a sequencing error may be responsible. Original handling: Amplified reference gene primers provided the basis for estimating nucleated cell counts. TCRdb's copy holds only in-frame clones and misses some; the assay was immunoSEQ multiplex PCR. Clonal size and the V and J genes are those of that table, whereas D and trimming came from the DNA. The sample lists roughly 95,000 clones, approximately 80% occurring once. The data derive from a study of blood T cell repertoires in COVID-19. Across the study: Sites across the United States, Italy and Spain contributed samples from acute and convalescent COVID-19.

Per germline, CDR1 SSHAT and CDR2 FNYEAQ (reference sequence). CDR3 length: 14 amino acids. The source of this sequence is a human donor in a cohort sampled during active COVID-19. The specimen sequenced was peripheral blood. The chain uses TRBV7-7 and TRBJ2-5; 7 nucleotides agree with TRBD2. Written as DNA, the CDR3 is TGTGCTAGCAGCTTAGCGGGCTCTAAAGAGACCCAGTACTTC. As protein: CASSLAGSKETQYF.